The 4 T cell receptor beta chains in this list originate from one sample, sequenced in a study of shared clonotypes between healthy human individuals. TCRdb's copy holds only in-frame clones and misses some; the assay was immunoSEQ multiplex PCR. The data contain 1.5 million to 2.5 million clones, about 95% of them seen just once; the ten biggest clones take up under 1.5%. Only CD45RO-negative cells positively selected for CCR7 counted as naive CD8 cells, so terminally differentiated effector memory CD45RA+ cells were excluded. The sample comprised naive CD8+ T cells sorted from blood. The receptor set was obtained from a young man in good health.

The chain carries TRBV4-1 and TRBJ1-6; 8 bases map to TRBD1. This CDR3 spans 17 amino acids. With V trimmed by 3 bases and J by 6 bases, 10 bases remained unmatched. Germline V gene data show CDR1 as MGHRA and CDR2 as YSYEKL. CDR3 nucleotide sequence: TGCGCCAGCAGCCAGGAAGGACAGGGTGGAGGTAATTCACCCCTCCACTTT. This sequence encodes CASSQEGQGGGNSPLHF.

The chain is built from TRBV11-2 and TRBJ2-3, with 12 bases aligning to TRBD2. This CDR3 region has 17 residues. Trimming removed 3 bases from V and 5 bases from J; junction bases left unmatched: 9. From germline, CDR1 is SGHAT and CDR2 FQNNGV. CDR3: CASSFPQLAGGLDTQYF. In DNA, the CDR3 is TGTGCCAGCAGCTTCCCGCAACTAGCGGGGGGTTTAGATACGCAGTATTTT.

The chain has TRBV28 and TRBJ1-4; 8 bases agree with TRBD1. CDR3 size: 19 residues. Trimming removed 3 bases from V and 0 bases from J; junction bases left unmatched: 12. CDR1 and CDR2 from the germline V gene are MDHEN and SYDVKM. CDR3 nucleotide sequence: TGTGCCAGCAGTTTCGATCCCGGACAGGGTGCAGCAACTAATGAAAAACTGTTTTTT. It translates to CASSFDPGQGAATNEKLFF.

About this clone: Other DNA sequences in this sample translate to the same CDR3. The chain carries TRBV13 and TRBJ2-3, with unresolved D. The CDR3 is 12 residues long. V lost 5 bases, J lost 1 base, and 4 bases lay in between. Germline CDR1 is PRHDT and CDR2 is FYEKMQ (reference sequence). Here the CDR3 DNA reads TGTGCCAGCAGCCAGGGCACAGATACGCAGTATTTT. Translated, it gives CASSQGTDTQYF.